Sequencing of this T cell receptor (beta chain) was carried out in a study of patients and donors after allogeneic stem cell transplantation. TCRdb redid the calling of the RT-PCR reads with MiXCR, one entry per CDR3 protein. This table has roughly 960,000 distinct CDR3 sequences, roughly 17% appearing once. In germline, CDR1 is MNHNS, CDR2 SASEGT. Trimming pared 6 bases from V and 8 bases from J, leaving 19 bases between. CDR3 length: 15 residues. The J gene is TRBJ1-4, the V gene TRBV6-1, with D maybe TRBD1 (6 bases). This clonotype originated in a human donor who was either an allogeneic HSCT recipient or a stem cell or donor lymphocyte infusion donor (not recorded which). It is not recorded whose cells these are; they may come from a transplant donor. Sequenced sample: blood, either unsorted or a sorted T cell fraction (not recorded which). Written as DNA, the CDR3 is TGTGCCAGCAGGAAGGGGGGGCGCGGTTCGGAAAAACTGTTTTTT. Protein sequence: CASRKGGRGSEKLFF.